The next 10 T cell receptor beta chains were all read from a single sample in a study of beta chain features in type 1 diabetes. What was sequenced were expressed TCRB transcripts, since all of the isolated RNA had been reverse transcribed. Assay used: immunoSEQ multiplex PCR; TCRdb lists only in-frame clones, some missing. In the table there are almost 250,000 clones, 14% of which are singletons. Sequencing was done on a sample of naive CD4+ T cells from blood. The receptor set was obtained from a woman aged 40 to 49 in good health.

CDR3 bases: TGTGCCATCAGCCTAGCGGGGGGGAACTACGAGCAGTACTTC. The encoded protein is CAISLAGGNYEQYF. V usage is TRBV10-3 and J usage is TRBJ2-7, with 12 bases identical to TRBD2. The germline V gene encodes CDR1 ENHRY and CDR2 SYGVKD. Trimming took 6 bases from V and 3 from J; bases not matched to a gene: 3. This CDR3 contains 14 residues.

The V and J genes are TRBV6-5 and TRBJ1-2, with D tentatively TRBD1 (6 bases). Per germline, CDR1 MNHEY and CDR2 SVGAGI. The CDR3 runs 14 residues. With 5 bases removed from V and 3 bases from J, the gap between germline ends came to 13 bases. For the CDR3, the DNA is TGTGCCAGCAGTGGCACAGGGATTCACTATGGCTACACCTTC. Translation gives CASSGTGIHYGYTF.

This clone was counted a few times. This chain joins TRBV25-1 and TRBJ1-5, with D perhaps TRBD1 (6 bases). Per the germline V gene, CDR1 is MGHDK and CDR2 is SYGVNS. The CDR3 has 16 residues. V was trimmed by 1 base and J by 4 bases, leaving 14 bases between them. The CDR3 protein is CASSEFGGQGNQPQHF. The CDR3 nucleotides read TGTGCCAGCAGTGAATTCGGGGGGCAGGGAAATCAGCCCCAGCATTTT. Full variable domain (missing parts from reference TRBV25-1 and TRBJ1-5): EADIYQTPRYLVIGTGKKITLECSQTMGHDKMYWYQQDPGMELHLIHYSYGVNSTEKGDLSSESTVSRIRTEHFPLTLESARPSHTSQYLCASSEFGGQGNQPQHFGDGTRLSIL.

This clone has only a few counts. The chain recombines TRBV5-4 with TRBJ1-5, with TRBD1 as a possible D gene (5 bases). Germline CDR1 reads SGHNT; CDR2 reads YYREEE (reference sequence). The CDR3 contains 15 residues. The germline V and J ends were trimmed by 0 bases and 4 bases, with 11 bases remaining between them. The CDR3 loop reads CASSLEPDRNQPQHF. The CDR3 DNA follows: TGTGCCAGCAGCTTGGAACCCGACAGAAATCAGCCCCAGCATTTT.

This clone showed up just a few times. The gene calls are TRBV18 and TRBJ2-7, with 8 bases that match TRBD2. There are 14 residues in the CDR3. Per the germline V gene, CDR1 is KGHSH and CDR2 is LQKENI. V lost 6 bases to trimming and J lost 2 bases; unmatched junction nucleotides: 6. The CDR3 sequence: CASSVSGGTYEQYF. In DNA form, the CDR3 reads TGTGCCAGCTCCGTAAGCGGGGGAACCTACGAGCAGTACTTC.

This sequence joins TRBV27 and TRBJ1-1; TRBD1 matches at 7 bases. This CDR3 has 15 amino acids. The germline V gene has CDR1 MNHEY and CDR2 SMNVEV (reference sequence). V shed 3 bases, J shed 4 bases, and the junction held 8 bases outside the gene matches. CDR3 nucleotide sequence: TGTGCCAGCAGTTTGCAGGGGGAGTGGGGCACTGAAGCTTTCTTT. Protein product: CASSLQGEWGTEAFF.

The chain couples TRBV7-2 to TRBJ1-1, with a tentative D call TRBD1 (5 bases). The germline V gene has CDR1 SGHTA and CDR2 FQGNSA. The V gene lost 3 bases and the J gene lost 1 base, with 9 bases spanning the gap. The CDR3 consists of 14 residues. The CDR3 is CASSFGGTNTEAFF. The CDR3 nucleotides read TGTGCCAGCAGCTTTGGCGGGACGAACACTGAAGCTTTCTTT.

This clone was recorded a few times. This rearrangement joins TRBV2 to TRBJ2-5, with 9 bases that match TRBD2. The CDR3 spans 17 residues. From germline, CDR1 is SNHLY and CDR2 FYNNEI. Germline trimming cut 4 bases from V and 4 bases from J; bases unmatched to any gene: 13. The CDR3 coding sequence is TGTGCCAGCAGTGCTAGCGGGGCCGTGATTAGTCGAGAGACCCAGTACTTC. Protein sequence: CASSASGAVISRETQYF.

This CDR3 reads CASSQTSGGYNEQFF. The CDR3, as DNA: TGTGCCAGCTCACAAACTAGCGGGGGCTACAATGAGCAGTTCTTC. The chain recombines TRBV18 with TRBJ2-1; 11 nucleotides match TRBD2. Germline CDR1 reads KGHSH; CDR2 reads LQKENI. The CDR3 extends over 15 amino acids. Trimming at V came to 4 bases and at J to 3 bases, leaving 2 bases not matched to a gene.

The chain carries TRBV27 and TRBJ2-2; TRBD2 might be the D (5 bases). V lost 0 bases to trimming and J lost 8 bases, with 16 bases between them. The CDR3 is 16 residues long. Germline loops: CDR1 MNHEY, CDR2 SMNVEV (reference sequence). The CDR3 spells CASSLSFEGLWGELFF. In DNA, the CDR3 is TGTGCCAGCAGTTTATCGTTCGAGGGTTTATGGGGGGAGCTGTTTTTT.